A selection of T cell receptor beta chains follows, all from one sample in a study of radiotherapy plus CTLA-4 blockade in lung cancer. Profiling relied on immunoSEQ multiplex PCR, and the TCRdb table lists in-frame clones only, not all of them. The sample records 89,000 or so clones, more than 75% being singletons. The sequences come from peripheral blood, collected from a patient treated with radiotherapy plus ipilimumab. These receptors all stem from a human donor with non-small cell lung cancer who had a partial response to radiotherapy plus ipilimumab. Both conserved end residues are trimmed from each CDR3. Clone size appears in some rows only: once, few, many, or a class for an expanded clone.

size	V	J	CDR3
-	TRBV18	TRBJ1-2	ASSPNRMGYGYT
-	TRBV11-2	TRBJ2-1	ASSSTSGRAYNEQF
-	TRBV2	TRBJ2-7	ASRRGSYEQY
-	TRBV12-1	TRBJ1-1	ASSFKGSDRGNTEAF
-	TRBV5-1	TRBJ1-5	ASSLTGEINQPQH
once	TRBV7-3	TRBJ2-1	ASSLTSASYNEQF
-	TRBV28	TRBJ2-7	ASSLAGMIAREQY
-	TRBV6-6	TRBJ1-2	ASSLQGSGYT
-	TRBV19	TRBJ2-7	ASSRTSGSLSYEQY
-	TRBV7-9	TRBJ2-2	ASSRTGGDTGELF
once	TRBV5-1	TRBJ2-5	ASSLPAGGRETQY
-	TRBV29-1	TRBJ2-7	SVVGDTLYEQY
once	TRBV4-1	TRBJ2-5	ASSQRPVSYEFETQY
-	TRBV7-9	TRBJ1-2	ASSLIPFTDGYT
once	TRBV6-5	TRBJ2-7	ASSPGQGMGEQY
-	TRBV6-1	TRBJ1-1	ASLDRGSNTEAF
-	TRBV4-2	TRBJ1-2	ASSLEGYGGGYT
-	TRBV7-2	TRBJ1-5	ASSLQGSQPQH
-	TRBV30	TRBJ1-5	AWSAGGNQPQH
-	TRBV7-6	TRBJ2-3	ASSFVAGGTDTQY
-	TRBV5-4	TRBJ2-2	ASSPGTSGKTFSNTGELF
-	TRBV27	TRBJ2-3	ASSPRTGETDTQY
few	TRBV18	TRBJ1-2	ASSPGTGANYGYT
-	TRBV11-3	TRBJ2-5	ASSLGGGQETQY
-	TRBV10-3	TRBJ1-1	AISEGLHTEAF
-	TRBV7-3	TRBJ2-3	ASSLGLASGRADTQY
-	TRBV4-2	TRBJ2-3	ASSPGSPDTQY
-	TRBV19	TRBJ2-3	ASSIFLADLSTDTQY
-	TRBV11-2	TRBJ2-3	ASSSGRGDTQY
-	TRBV6-5	TRBJ1-5	ASSIASDSHQPQH
-	TRBV6-5	TRBJ1-1	ASSYDSGNTEAF
-	TRBV4-2	TRBJ1-1	ASSRPDSMNTEAF
-	TRBV28	TRBJ2-7	ASTIGQGSYEQY
-	TRBV9	TRBJ2-7	ASSLGTDPSYEQY
-	TRBV6-1	TRBJ2-3	ASSEARRTGADTQY
-	TRBV5-1	TRBJ2-1	ASSLPQRESYNEQF
-	TRBV29-1	TRBJ2-5	SVAPGTSGAETQY
-	TRBV5-8	TRBJ1-3	ASSFTVTGNTIY
once	TRBV19	TRBJ1-2	ASSLGTGYGYT
-	TRBV7-9	TRBJ2-7	ASSLEGTVLY
-	TRBV19	TRBJ2-3	ASSTLQGTDTQY
-	TRBV11-2	TRBJ2-7	ASSVGLAGSGYEQY
-	TRBV6-6	TRBJ2-1	ASSSASGSTNEQF
once	TRBV5-5	TRBJ1-2	ASSLEANRGIGYT
-	TRBV5-1	TRBJ1-2	ASSQEGLPFGIST
-	TRBV6-5	TRBJ1-5	ASSSGGRQPQH
-	TRBV5-8	TRBJ1-5	ASSPRDGKGSNQPQH
once	TRBV11-2	TRBJ2-5	ASSANSGSRGWETQY
once	TRBV28	TRBJ1-1	ASSRSTPRGAF
-	TRBV5-1	TRBJ2-7	ASSLALSYEQY
-	TRBV28	TRBJ1-2	ASSPTGSLINYGYT
-	TRBV27	TRBJ1-1	ASTPFNMNTEAF
-	TRBV7-2	TRBJ2-2	ASSLGLAAATF
-	TRBV14	TRBJ2-1	ASSPFTLTSGSSYNEQF
-	TRBV18	TRBJ1-2	ASSPPVGQGAQGYT